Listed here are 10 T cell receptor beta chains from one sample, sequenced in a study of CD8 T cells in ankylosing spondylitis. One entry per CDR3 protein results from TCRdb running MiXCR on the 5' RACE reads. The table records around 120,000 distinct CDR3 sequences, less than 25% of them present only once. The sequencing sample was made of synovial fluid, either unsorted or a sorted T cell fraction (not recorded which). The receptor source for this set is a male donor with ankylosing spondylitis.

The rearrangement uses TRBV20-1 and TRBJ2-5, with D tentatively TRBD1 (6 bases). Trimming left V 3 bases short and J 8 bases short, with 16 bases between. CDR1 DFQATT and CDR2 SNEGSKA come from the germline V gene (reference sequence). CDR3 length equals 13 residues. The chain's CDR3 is CSARRTEKITQYF. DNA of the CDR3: TGCAGTGCTAGGAGGACAGAGAAGATTACCCAGTACTTC.

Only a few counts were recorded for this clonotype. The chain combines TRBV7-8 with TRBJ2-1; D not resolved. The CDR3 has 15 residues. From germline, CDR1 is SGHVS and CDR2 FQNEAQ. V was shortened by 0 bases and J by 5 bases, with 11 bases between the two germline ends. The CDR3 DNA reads TGTGCCAGCAGCTTAGCGCCCTCCCGCCACAATGAGCAGTTCTTC. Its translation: CASSLAPSRHNEQFF.

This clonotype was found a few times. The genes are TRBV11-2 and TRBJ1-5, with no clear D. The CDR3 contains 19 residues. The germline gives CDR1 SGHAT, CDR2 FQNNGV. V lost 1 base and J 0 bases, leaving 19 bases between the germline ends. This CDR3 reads CASSLVRVGEGYSNQPQHF. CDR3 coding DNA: TGTGCCAGCAGCTTAGTCCGAGTTGGGGAAGGATATAGCAATCAGCCCCAGCATTTT.

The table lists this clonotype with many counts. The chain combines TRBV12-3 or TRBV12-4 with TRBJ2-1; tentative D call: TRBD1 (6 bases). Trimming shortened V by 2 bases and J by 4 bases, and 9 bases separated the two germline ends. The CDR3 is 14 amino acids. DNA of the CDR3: TGTGCCAGCAGTTTATGGACAGTATACAATGAGCAGTTCTTC. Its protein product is CASSLWTVYNEQFF.

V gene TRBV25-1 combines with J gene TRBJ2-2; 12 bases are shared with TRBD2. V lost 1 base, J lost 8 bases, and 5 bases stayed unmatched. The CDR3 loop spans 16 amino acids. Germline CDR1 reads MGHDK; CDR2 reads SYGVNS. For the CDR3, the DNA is TGTGCCAGCAGTGAATCGGCTAGCGGGAGGGTAGGGGAGCTGTTTTTT. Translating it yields CASSESASGRVGELFF.

The CDR3, as DNA: TGTGCCTCCAAGGGATCCAGGGGTGGCTATGGCTACACCTTC. The encoded protein is CASKGSRGGYGYTF. The rearrangement links TRBV30 to TRBJ1-2; a possible D gene is TRBD1 (6 bases). Germline V gene data show CDR1 as GTSNPN and CDR2 as SVGIG (reference sequence). V was shortened by 7 bases and J by 4 bases, with 19 bases between the two germline ends. This CDR3 contains 14 residues.

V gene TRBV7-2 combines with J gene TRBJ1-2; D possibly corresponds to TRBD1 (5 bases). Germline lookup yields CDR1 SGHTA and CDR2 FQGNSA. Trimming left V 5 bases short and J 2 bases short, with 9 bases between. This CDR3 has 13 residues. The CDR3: CASSRGRNYGYTF. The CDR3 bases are TGTGCCAGCAGCAGGGGCAGGAACTATGGCTACACCTTC.

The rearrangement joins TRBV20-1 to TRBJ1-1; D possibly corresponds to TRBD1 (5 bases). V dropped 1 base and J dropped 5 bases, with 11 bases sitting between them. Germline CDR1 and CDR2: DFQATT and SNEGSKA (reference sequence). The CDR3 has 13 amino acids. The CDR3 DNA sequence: TGCAGTGCTAGAGGGGGCTCGGGTACTGAAGCTTTCTTT. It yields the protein CSARGGSGTEAFF.

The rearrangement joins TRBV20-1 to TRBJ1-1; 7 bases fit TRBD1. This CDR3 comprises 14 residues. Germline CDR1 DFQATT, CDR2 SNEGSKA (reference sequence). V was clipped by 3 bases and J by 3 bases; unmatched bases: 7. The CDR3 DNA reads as TGCAGTGCTAGGGATCAGGGGGTAGACACTGAAGCTTTCTTT. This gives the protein CSARDQGVDTEAFF.

Written as DNA, the CDR3 is TGCAGTGCTAGAGCATACAATGAGCAGTTCTTC. It specifies CSARAYNEQFF. This sequence joins TRBV20-1 and TRBJ2-1; no clear D gene. The germline V and J ends were trimmed by 1 base and 4 bases, with 2 bases remaining between them. Germline V CDR1 and CDR2: DFQATT, SNEGSKA (reference sequence). The CDR3 totals 11 residues.